These T cell receptor beta chains were read from a single sample in a study of CD8+CD57+ T cells in acquired aplastic anemia. TCRdb recomputed calls from the reads with MiXCR, one row per CDR3 protein. The table shows about 150,000 distinct CDR3 sequences, with less than 50% occurring only once. The source material was sorted CD4+, CD8+, or CD8+CD57+ T cells (not recorded which) from PBMCs. Source of these receptors: a human donor with aplastic anemia. CDR3s include the opening cysteine and the closing phenylalanine or tryptophan. Fields, in order: clone size, D gene, J gene, V gene, CDR3 protein, CDR3 DNA. D genes are given only for firm matches. Clone sizes are given selectively: once, few, many, or a class where the clone is expanded.

few TRBD1 TRBJ1-3 TRBV4-1 CASSQDKMGTGSSGNTIYF TGCGCCAGCAGCCAAGATAAGATGGGGACAGGAAGCTCTGGAAACACCATATATTTT
- TRBD1 TRBJ2-3 TRBV10-3 CATSPGGEGTDPQYF TGTGCCACCAGCCCAGGGGGCGAGGGCACAGATCCGCAGTATTTT
- TRBD2 TRBJ2-3 TRBV3-1 CASSLGLAGGSDTQYF TGTGCCAGCAGCCTGGGACTAGCGGGAGGGTCCGATACGCAGTATTTT
- - TRBJ2-7 TRBV28 CASSPTSDYGSYEQYF TGTGCCAGCAGTCCTACCTCGGATTATGGGTCCTACGAGCAGTACTTC
once - TRBJ1-6 TRBV10-3 CAIRPRGNNSPLHF TGTGCCATCAGGCCTAGGGGTAATAATTCACCCCTCCACTTT
once TRBD2 TRBJ2-1 TRBV6-1 CASSTSGSSYNEQFF TGTGCCAGCAGTACTAGCGGAAGCTCCTACAATGAGCAGTTCTTC
many - TRBJ1-1 TRBV6-2/TRBV6-3 CASSYFVRATTGTEAFF TGTGCCAGCAGTTACTTCGTCAGGGCCACCACAGGCACTGAAGCTTTCTTT
- - TRBJ1-6 TRBV7-9 CASSLASNSPLHF TGTGCCAGCAGCTTAGCCTCCAATTCACCCCTCCACTTT
- TRBD1 TRBJ2-7 TRBV15 CATSRGQGSSYEQYF TGTGCCACCAGCAGAGGACAGGGGAGCTCCTACGAGCAGTACTTC
many - TRBJ2-7 TRBV4-1 CASSREGTGGGEQYF TGCGCCAGCAGCCGAGAAGGGACAGGCGGGGGCGAGCAGTACTTC
- - TRBJ2-7 TRBV19 CASSMGAGYEQYF TGTGCCAGTAGTATGGGGGCAGGCTACGAGCAGTACTTC
many - TRBJ1-2 TRBV6-1 CASSVERVYGYTF TGTGCCAGCAGTGTAGAAAGGGTATATGGCTACACCTTC
- - TRBJ2-5 TRBV18 CASSPTAGTETQYF TGTGCCAGCTCACCAACGGCCGGGACGGAGACCCAGTACTTC
- TRBD1 TRBJ1-1 TRBV12-3/TRBV12-4 CASSPDTGDNTEAFF TGTGCCAGCAGTCCTGACACAGGGGATAACACTGAAGCTTTCTTT
many TRBD1 TRBJ2-5 TRBV14 CASSQDPARGRGETQYF TGTGCCAGCAGCCAAGATCCGGCCAGGGGGCGAGGAGAGACCCAGTACTTC
- TRBD2 TRBJ2-3 TRBV24-1 CATSEETSGQSTDTQYF TGTGCCACCAGTGAAGAGACTAGCGGACAAAGCACAGATACGCAGTATTTT
- TRBD1 TRBJ2-5 TRBV6-5 CASRGQQETQYF TGTGCCAGCAGGGGACAGCAAGAGACCCAGTACTTC
- - TRBJ2-1 TRBV7-8 CASSSVGQPYNEQFF TGTGCCAGCAGCAGTGTTGGACAGCCCTACAATGAGCAGTTCTTC
many TRBD1 TRBJ1-1 TRBV5-1 CASSLAPGQGVEAFF TGCGCCAGCAGCTTGGCACCGGGACAGGGGGTTGAAGCTTTCTTT
- TRBD1 TRBJ1-1 TRBV4-3 CASSQETVQGAWDTEAFF TGCGCCAGCAGCCAAGAGACGGTTCAGGGGGCTTGGGACACTGAAGCTTTCTTT
many TRBD1 TRBJ2-4 TRBV9 CASSVAGTGVNIQYF TGTGCCAGCAGCGTAGCGGGGACAGGTGTAAACATTCAGTACTTC
many - TRBJ1-1 TRBV5-8 CASSLADHTEAFF TGTGCCAGCAGCTTGGCCGATCACACTGAAGCTTTCTTT
- TRBD2 TRBJ2-7 TRBV5-1 CASSTGLAGYGEQYF TGCGCCAGCAGCACAGGACTAGCGGGATATGGAGAGCAGTACTTC
many - TRBJ2-7 TRBV20-1 CSAGGSRYEQYF TGCAGTGCTGGCGGGTCTCGATACGAGCAGTACTTC
few - TRBJ2-2 TRBV9 CASSVQGGELFF TGTGCCAGCAGCGTACAGGGTGGGGAGCTGTTTTTT
few - TRBJ2-4 TRBV6-2/TRBV6-3 CASTQGGSKNIQYF TGTGCCAGCACCCAAGGGGGGAGCAAAAACATTCAGTACTTC
many - TRBJ2-4 TRBV19 CASSPRQRNIQYF TGTGCCAGTAGTCCTAGACAGAGAAACATTCAGTACTTC
- - TRBJ1-1 TRBV19 CASSPGLFTEAFF TGTGCCAGTAGCCCTGGTTTGTTCACTGAAGCTTTCTTT
- TRBD1 TRBJ1-1 TRBV29-1 CSVNRGGTTEAFF TGCAGCGTTAACAGGGGAGGAACGACTGAAGCTTTCTTT
- TRBD1 TRBJ1-2 TRBV29-1 CSLSGTGGGYTF TGCAGCTTGTCCGGGACAGGGGGTGGCTACACCTTC
- - TRBJ1-2 TRBV12-3/TRBV12-4 CASSLRGGYTF TGTGCCAGCAGTTTGAGGGGCGGCTACACCTTC
- - TRBJ1-2 TRBV10-3 CATRADGHYGYTF TGTGCCACCCGCGCCGACGGACACTATGGCTACACCTTC
few TRBD1 TRBJ2-1 TRBV14 CASSLDPRGTGSNSYNEQFF TGTGCCAGCAGCCTAGACCCTCGGGGGACAGGGAGTAATTCCTACAATGAGCAGTTCTTC
once - TRBJ1-1 TRBV10-3 CAISDGLNTEAFF TGTGCCATTTCCGACGGGTTGAACACTGAAGCTTTCTTT
many TRBD1 TRBJ1-2 TRBV11-2 CASSLGVGTGRLSNYGYTF TGTGCCAGCAGCTTAGGGGTCGGGACAGGACGACTTTCTAACTATGGCTACACCTTC
many - TRBJ1-6 TRBV24-1 CATSEGSSYNSPPHF TGTGCCACCAGTGAAGGGAGCTCCTATAATTCACCCCCCCACTTT
few TRBD1 TRBJ2-5 TRBV15 CATSRDRGEFQPQYF TGTGCCACCAGCAGGGACAGGGGAGAATTTCAGCCCCAGTACTTC
few - TRBJ1-6 TRBV12-3/TRBV12-4 CASRNVAPPLHF TGTGCCAGCAGAAACGTAGCTCCACCCCTCCACTTT
few - TRBJ2-7 TRBV29-1 CSVEEYGEQYF TGCAGCGTTGAGGAATACGGGGAGCAGTACTTC
once TRBD1 TRBJ1-4 TRBV19 CASSVSGQPYEKLFF TGTGCCAGTAGTGTTTCGGGACAGCCGTATGAAAAACTGTTTTTT
once TRBD2 TRBJ2-3 TRBV10-3 CAISERTSGRDTDTQYF TGTGCCATCAGTGAGAGGACTAGCGGGAGGGACACAGATACGCAGTATTTT
- - TRBJ2-5 TRBV7-9 CASSQTFQETQYF TGTGCCAGCAGCCAGACATTCCAAGAGACCCAGTACTTC
many TRBD2 TRBJ2-7 TRBV20-1 CSARDFTSGSYEQYF TGCAGTGCTAGAGATTTTACTAGCGGTTCCTACGAGCAGTACTTC
many TRBD1 TRBJ2-2 TRBV9 CASSVRQGADTGELFF TGTGCCAGCAGCGTTAGACAGGGGGCGGACACCGGGGAGCTGTTTTTT
many TRBD2 TRBJ2-1 TRBV20-1 CSARYLAGKHNEQFF TGCAGTGCTAGATATTTAGCGGGGAAACACAATGAGCAGTTCTTC
- - TRBJ2-7 TRBV9 CASSGTGYEQYF TGTGCCAGCAGCGGTACAGGCTACGAGCAGTACTTC
many - TRBJ1-6 TRBV6-2/TRBV6-3 CASTTGGNFNSPLHF TGTGCCAGCACCACTGGAGGAAACTTCAATTCACCCCTCCACTTT
few TRBD1 TRBJ1-3 TRBV13 CASSPRDRGRGGNTIYF TGTGCCAGCAGCCCCCGGGACAGGGGGCGCGGTGGAAACACCATATATTTT
- - TRBJ1-1 TRBV2 CASSDAPQGTEAFF TGTGCCAGCAGTGATGCCCCGCAGGGCACTGAAGCTTTCTTT
many TRBD1 TRBJ1-5 TRBV19 CASSTHPPTGHQPQHF TGTGCCAGTAGTACCCACCCCCCGACAGGGCATCAGCCCCAGCATTTT
few TRBD1 TRBJ1-2 TRBV29-1 CAGTEANYGYTF TGCGCCGGGACAGAGGCTAACTATGGCTACACCTTC
- - TRBJ2-7 TRBV11-3 CASSLVMSSYEQYF TGTGCCAGCAGCCTAGTCATGAGCTCCTACGAGCAGTACTTC
few - TRBJ2-6 TRBV19 CASKAASGANVLTF TGTGCCAGTAAGGCAGCCTCTGGGGCCAACGTCCTGACTTTC
- - TRBJ1-5 TRBV19 CASSTALAGGNQPQHF TGTGCCAGTAGTACGGCCTTGGCAGGGGGCAATCAGCCCCAGCATTTT
many TRBD2 TRBJ2-3 TRBV7-1 CASSSGLAGLTSTDTQYF TGTGCCAGCAGCTCAGGACTAGCGGGCCTAACTAGCACAGATACGCAGTATTTT